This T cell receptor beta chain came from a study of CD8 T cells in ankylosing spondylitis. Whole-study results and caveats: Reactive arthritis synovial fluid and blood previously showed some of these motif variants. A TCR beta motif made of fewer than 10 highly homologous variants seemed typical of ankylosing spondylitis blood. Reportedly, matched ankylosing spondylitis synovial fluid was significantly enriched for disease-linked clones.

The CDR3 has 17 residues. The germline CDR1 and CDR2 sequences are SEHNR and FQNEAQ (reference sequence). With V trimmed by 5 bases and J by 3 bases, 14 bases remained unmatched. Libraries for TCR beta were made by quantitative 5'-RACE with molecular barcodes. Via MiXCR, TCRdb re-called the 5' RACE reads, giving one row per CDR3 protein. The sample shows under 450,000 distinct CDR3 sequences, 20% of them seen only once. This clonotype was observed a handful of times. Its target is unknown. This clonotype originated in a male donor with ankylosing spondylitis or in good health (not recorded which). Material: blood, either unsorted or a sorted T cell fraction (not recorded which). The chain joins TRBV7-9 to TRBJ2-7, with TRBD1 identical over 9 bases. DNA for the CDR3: TGTGCCAGCAGCGAAATTAACCCCGGGACAGGGCACTACGAGCAGTACTTC. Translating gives CASSEINPGTGHYEQYF.